What follows are 20 T cell receptor beta chains derived from one specimen sequenced in a study of multiple sclerosis patients with progressive multifocal leukoencephalopathy. Here immunoSEQ multiplex PCR was the method, and the copy in TCRdb shows in-frame clones only, minus some. Of roughly 34,000 clones listed, around 89% are singletons. Time point denoted: before natalizumab initiation. Input material: PBMCs. Receptors were obtained from a human donor with multiple sclerosis.

The rearrangement uses TRBV30 and TRBJ1-1; 7 nucleotides align to TRBD1. The CDR3 has 14 amino acids. Per the germline V gene, CDR1 is GTSNPN and CDR2 is SVGIG (reference sequence). The junction had 8 bases not matched to a gene; V was cut back by 0 bases and J by 7 bases. CDR3 loop: CAWSVMGQIFEAFF. The CDR3 DNA is TGTGCCTGGAGTGTAATGGGACAGATTTTTGAAGCTTTCTTT.

The chain links TRBV5-1 to TRBJ1-5; the match to TRBD1 covers 8 bases. Germline CDR1 is SGHRS and CDR2 is YFSETQ. CDR3 size: 14 residues. The junction had 6 bases not matched to a gene; V was cut back by 4 bases and J by 6 bases. This CDR3 reads CASSKGQGVQPQHF. The DNA of the CDR3 is TGCGCCAGCAGCAAAGGACAGGGTGTTCAGCCCCAGCATTTT.

The chain combines TRBV7-7 with TRBJ1-3; D remains ambiguous. The germline V gene encodes CDR1 SSHAT and CDR2 FNYEAQ (reference sequence). This CDR3 contains 13 residues. The CDR3, as DNA: TGTGCTACCCCGCAAAACTCTGGAAACACCATATATTTT. Translation gives CATPQNSGNTIYF.

This chain links TRBV5-6 with TRBJ1-2, with a possible D match to TRBD1 (6 bases). Germline lookup yields CDR1 SGHDT and CDR2 YYEEEE. V shed 3 bases and J shed 2 bases, with 11 bases lying between them. The CDR3 has 14 residues. The CDR3 reads CASSSQGTNYGYTF. The DNA for the CDR3 is TGTGCCAGCAGCTCCCAGGGGACCAACTATGGCTACACCTTC. The variable domain in full, with the rest retrieved from reference TRBV5-6 and TRBJ1-2, is DAGVTQSPTHLIKTRGQQVTLRCSPKSGHDTVSWYQQALGQGPQFIFQYYEEEERQRGNFPDRFSGHQFPNYSSELNVNALLLGDSALYLCASSSQGTNYGYTFGSGTRLTVV.

This clone occurred a few times. V is TRBV2 and J is TRBJ1-4; D unclear. The CDR3 contains 14 residues. The ends were cut back, 7 bases at V and 8 bases at J, with 17 bases in the middle. Germline values: CDR1 SNHLY, CDR2 FYNNEI. The CDR3 coding sequence is TGTGCCAGCACCCAGTTGGCCCTCCGAGAAAAACTGTTTTTT. This codes for CASTQLALREKLFF. The complete variable domain, with remaining parts taken from reference TRBV2 and TRBJ1-4, reads EPEVTQTPSHQVTQMGQEVILRCVPISNHLYFYWYRQILGQKVEFLVSFYNNEISEKSEIFDDQFSVERPDGSNFTLKIRSTKLEDSAMYFCASTQLALREKLFFGSGTQLSVL.

The rearrangement links TRBV18 to TRBJ2-2; 7 nucleotides align to TRBD1. This CDR3 spans 16 amino acids. With V trimmed by 2 bases and J by 0 bases, 3 bases remained unmatched. CDR1 KGHSH and CDR2 LQKENI come from the germline V gene. DNA of the CDR3: TGTGCCAGCTCACCATCCCAGGGGGCGAACACCGGGGAGCTGTTTTTT. Its protein is CASSPSQGANTGELFF.

The chain joins TRBV9 to TRBJ2-1; 9 nucleotides match TRBD2. Germline V CDR1 and CDR2: SGDLS, YYNGEE. J was trimmed by 4 bases and V by 3 bases; bases with no gene match: 5. The CDR3 has 15 residues. DNA of the CDR3: TGTGCCAGCAGCGCTAGCGGGATAAGGTACAATGAGCAGTTCTTC. This codes for CASSASGIRYNEQFF.

This chain joins TRBV9 and TRBJ2-3; tentative D call: TRBD1 (6 bases). V lost 2 bases and J lost 2, with 12 bases in between. The CDR3 totals 15 residues. The germline V gene encodes CDR1 SGDLS and CDR2 YYNGEE. The CDR3 loop reads CASSVSGHLTDTQYF. Written as DNA, the CDR3 is TGTGCCAGCAGCGTGTCGGGACACCTCACAGATACGCAGTATTTT.

V and J are TRBV7-8 and TRBJ2-1; no definite D call. This CDR3 contains 11 residues. Germline V gives CDR1 SGHVS, CDR2 FQNEAQ. V gave up 4 bases and J gave up 5 bases, with 3 bases separating them. CDR3 nucleotides: TGTGCCAGCAGCTCTAACAATGAGCAGTTCTTC. Translated: CASSSNNEQFF.

The chain recombines TRBV27 with TRBJ1-3; 8 bases line up with TRBD1. Germline V gene lookup returns CDR1 MNHEY and CDR2 SMNVEV (reference sequence). The CDR3 runs 17 residues. V lost 5 bases and J lost 1; bases outside the gene matches: 10. The CDR3 sequence: CASSRGWTGTSGNTIYF. Written as DNA, the CDR3 is TGTGCCAGCAGTAGAGGTTGGACAGGGACTTCTGGAAACACCATATATTTT.

Regarding this clone: A read error may account for a junction end that differs from germline. The chain joins TRBV27 to TRBJ1-4, with 7 bases lining up with TRBD1. This CDR3 has 17 residues. Germline values: CDR1 MNHEY, CDR2 SMNVEV (reference sequence). The CDR3 reads CVSSPGQFISKNEKLFF. CDR3 DNA sequence: TGTGTCAGCAGCCCGGGACAGTTTATCTCTAAGAATGAAAAACTGTTTTTT.

The CDR3 DNA sequence: TGTGCCAGCAGCCAATCCCAGGAAGGCCGCTCACCCCTCCACTTT. Translation: CASSQSQEGRSPLHF. V and J are TRBV16 and TRBJ1-6; D unresolved. CDR3 length: 15 amino acids. With 0 bases removed from V and 10 bases from J, the gap between germline ends came to 13 bases. Germline V CDR1 and CDR2: KGHSY, FQNENV. Together with reference TRBV16 and TRBJ1-6, the CDR3 gives the full variable domain: GEEVAQTPKHLVRGEGQKAKLYCAPIKGHSYVFWYQQVLKNEFKFLISFQNENVFDETGMPKERFSAKCLPNSPCSLEIQATKLEDSAVYFCASSQSQEGRSPLHFGNGTRLTVT.

The rearrangement joins TRBV30 to TRBJ2-6; TRBD1 aligns across 7 bases. CDR3 size: 16 residues. CDR1 and CDR2 from the germline V gene are GTSNPN and SVGIG (reference sequence). The V segment lost 0 bases and the J segment 0 bases; nucleotides outside the gene matches: 2. CDR3 in DNA: TGTGCCTGGAGTGTACAGGGGAGCTCTGGGGCCAACGTCCTGACTTTC. Its translation is CAWSVQGSSGANVLTF.

This clone showed up just a few times. The rearrangement links TRBV2 to TRBJ1-4, with D unclear. V was clipped by 5 bases and J by 8 bases, with 9 bases between them. The CDR3 length is 12 residues. The germline V gene has CDR1 SNHLY and CDR2 FYNNEI. CDR3 nucleotides: TGTGCCAGCAGTATAACTAGGGAAAAACTGTTTTTT. It specifies CASSITREKLFF.

This clone turned up a few times. The chain joins TRBV6-6 to TRBJ1-5, with a possible D match to TRBD1 (5 bases). V lost 2 bases to trimming and J lost 7 bases, with 15 bases between them. This CDR3 region has 15 residues. Germline lookup yields CDR1 MNHNY and CDR2 SVGAGI (reference sequence). CDR3 amino acids: CASSYNGAGGQPQHF. CDR3 bases: TGTGCCAGCAGTTACAACGGGGCAGGCGGGCAGCCCCAGCATTTT.

V is TRBV7-2 and J is TRBJ2-7; unclear D gene. This CDR3 has 14 residues. V dropped 3 bases and J dropped 2 bases, with 11 bases sitting between them. Germline CDR1 is SGHTA and CDR2 is FQGNSA. CDR3 residues: CASSFTQATYEQYF. In nucleotides, the CDR3 is TGTGCCAGCAGCTTTACGCAGGCCACCTACGAGCAGTACTTC.

With regard to this clone: One junction end disagrees with the germline gene, perhaps due to a read error. The V call is TRBV4-3, the J call TRBJ2-1; D remains unclear. This CDR3 region has 17 residues. Germline lookup yields CDR1 LGHNA and CDR2 YSLEER. CDR3 bases: TGCGCCAGCAGCGAAGAGACCCGGCGGAGCTCCTACAATGAGCAGTTCTTC. This codes for CASSEETRRSSYNEQFF.

The chain joins TRBV11-2 to TRBJ2-1; no reliable D call. There are 11 residues in the CDR3. Deletions cut 5 bases from V and 9 bases from J, with 8 bases between. Germline values: CDR1 SGHAT, CDR2 FQNNGV. CDR3 residues: CASSPSIEQFF. CDR3 nucleotides: TGTGCCAGCAGCCCATCCATTGAGCAGTTCTTC.

The chain employs TRBV4-1 and TRBJ2-7; 7 nucleotides match TRBD1. V shed 1 base, J shed 0 bases, and the junction held 15 bases outside the gene matches. From germline, CDR1 is MGHRA and CDR2 YSYEKL. The CDR3 runs 19 residues. The CDR3 loop is CASSQVQNDRADSSYEQYF. In DNA, the CDR3 is TGCGCCAGCAGCCAAGTACAGAATGACAGGGCGGATAGCTCCTACGAGCAGTACTTC.

V is TRBV7-2 and J is TRBJ2-6, with D possibly TRBD2 on 6 matching bases. Germline lookup yields CDR1 SGHTA and CDR2 FQGNSA. The CDR3 has 18 residues. V lost 4 bases, J lost 2 bases, and 18 bases lay in between. CDR3 nucleotide sequence: TGTGCCAGCAGCTACCGGGGGTCCCTCCAAACTGGGGCCAACGTCCTGACTTTC. This codes for CASSYRGSLQTGANVLTF.